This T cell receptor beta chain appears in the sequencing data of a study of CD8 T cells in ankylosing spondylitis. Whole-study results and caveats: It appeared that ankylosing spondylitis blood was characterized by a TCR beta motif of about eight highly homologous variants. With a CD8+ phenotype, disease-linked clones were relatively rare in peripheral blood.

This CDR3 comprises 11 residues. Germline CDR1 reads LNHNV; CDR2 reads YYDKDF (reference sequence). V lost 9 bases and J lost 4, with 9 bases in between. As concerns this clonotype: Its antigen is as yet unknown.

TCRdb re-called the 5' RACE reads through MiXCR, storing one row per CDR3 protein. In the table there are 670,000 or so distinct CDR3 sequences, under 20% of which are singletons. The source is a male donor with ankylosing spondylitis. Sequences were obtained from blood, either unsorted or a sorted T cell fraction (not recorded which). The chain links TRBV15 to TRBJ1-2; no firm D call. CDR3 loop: CATSLGYGYTF. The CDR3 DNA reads TGTGCCACGTCCCTAGGCTATGGCTACACCTTC. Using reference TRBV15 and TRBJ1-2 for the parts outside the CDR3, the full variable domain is DAMVIQNPRYQVTQFGKPVTLSCSQTLNHNVMYWYQQKSSQAPKLLFHYYDKDFNNEADTPDNFQSRRPNTSFCFLDIRSPGLGDTAMYLCATSLGYGYTFGSGTRLTVV.